This paragraph covers one TCR beta chain sequence. Germline CDR1 MGHRA, CDR2 YSYEKL. The V end lost 1 base, the J end lost 2 bases, and 9 bases lay between the germline ends. CDR3 length equals 15 residues. The data were obtained in a study of blood T cells in healthy people across ages. Through a sample-barcoded 5' primer and a J-beta primer mix, a second PCR was run for roughly 7 to 11 cycles. TCRdb re-called the 5' RACE reads through MiXCR, storing one row per CDR3 protein. Counted here are more than 1,400,000 distinct CDR3 sequences, 35% to 45% occurring once; the ten biggest clones make up roughly 7.9%.

This chain joins TRBV4-1 and TRBJ1-5; D may be TRBD1 (5 bases). The sequencing sample was made of blood. The TCR comes from a woman between 18 and 29 years old in good health. The CDR3 sequence is CASSQGGGGNQPQHF. CDR3 nucleotides: TGCGCCAGCAGCCAAGGGGGAGGGGGCAATCAGCCCCAGCATTTT.